This TCR beta chain was retrieved from a study of PD-1 blockade in classical Hodgkin lymphoma. Study-level points and caveats: Reports indicated that newly diagnosed patients had lower baseline TCR diversity than healthy donors did. CD4+ but not CD8+ TCR diversity rose significantly by C4D1.

With regard to this clone: The antigen remains unidentified.

This sample's time point: cycle 4 day 1 (C4D1), after less than 7 weeks of nivolumab. Exposure to brentuximab vedotin varied, and each patient had relapsed following autologous stem cell transplantation. CDR3 length: 13 residues. CDR1 is MRHNA, CDR2 SNTAGT, per germline. V gave up 5 bases and J gave up 3 bases, with 10 bases separating them. The assay was immunoSEQ multiplex PCR, and TCRdb's table has in-frame clones only and misses some. This sample carries about 39,000 clones, about three quarters of them seen once, and the ten largest clones take approximately 9.8%. This rearrangement joins TRBV6-4 to TRBJ1-1; D is uncertain. The sequencing here drew on peripheral blood mononuclear cells (PBMCs), taken before the fourth cycle of nivolumab. The TCR sequence derives from a human donor with classical Hodgkin lymphoma. Written as DNA, the CDR3 is TGTGCCAGCAGTTTGGCCCGGGACACTGAAGCTTTCTTT. This gives the protein CASSLARDTEAFF.